A selection of T cell receptor beta chains follows, all from one sample in a study of metastatic and nonmetastatic thyroid tumors. TCRdb re-called clones via MiXCR from the PCR reads. The sample carries about 14,000 clones, 29% recorded once. The source material was blood. The receptors here all came from a female donor with papillary thyroid cancer or a benign thyroid nodule (not recorded which). Some clones in this sample may be carry-over from other donors' samples. The CDR3 runs from the conserved cysteine through the conserved F or W. The D gene is left open where the match is weak. Clone sizes are shown as once, few or many counts, or a class when the clone is expanded.

D gene: -
CDR3 length: 13
V gene: TRBV6-2/TRBV6-3
clone size: few
J gene: TRBJ1-5
CDR3 protein: CAVGAIENQPQHF
CDR3 DNA: TGTGCCGTCGGGGCCATAGAGAATCAGCCCCAGCATTTT

D gene: -
CDR3 length: 14
V gene: TRBV20-1
clone size: medium-sized
J gene: TRBJ2-7
CDR3 protein: CSARDRGLLYEQYF
CDR3 DNA: TGCAGTGCTAGAGATCGTGGACTCCTCTACGAGCAGTACTTC

D gene: TRBD1
CDR3 length: 15
V gene: TRBV6-1
clone size: few
J gene: TRBJ1-1
CDR3 protein: CASKRSGTGDTEAFF
CDR3 DNA: TGTGCCAGCAAAAGATCCGGGACAGGGGACACTGAAGCTTTCTTT

D gene: -
CDR3 length: 14
V gene: TRBV12-3/TRBV12-4
clone size: medium-sized
J gene: TRBJ2-2
CDR3 protein: CASSFGGFTGELFF
CDR3 DNA: TGTGCCAGCAGTTTCGGGGGTTTCACCGGGGAGCTGTTTTTT

D gene: -
CDR3 length: 11
V gene: TRBV12-3/TRBV12-4
clone size: few
J gene: TRBJ1-2
CDR3 protein: CASRRGGGYTF
CDR3 DNA: TGTGCCAGCAGACGGGGTGGCGGCTACACCTTC

D gene: -
CDR3 length: 13
V gene: TRBV27
clone size: medium-sized
J gene: TRBJ1-1
CDR3 protein: CASRRGVNTEAFF
CDR3 DNA: TGTGCCAGCAGGCGGGGAGTGAACACTGAAGCTTTCTTT

D gene: TRBD1
CDR3 length: 14
V gene: TRBV5-5
clone size: many
J gene: TRBJ2-2
CDR3 protein: CASSWDRNTGELFF
CDR3 DNA: TGTGCCAGCAGCTGGGACAGAAACACCGGGGAGCTGTTTTTT

D gene: TRBD2
CDR3 length: 17
V gene: TRBV10-2
clone size: many
J gene: TRBJ2-7
CDR3 protein: CAAAGPSVGGASYEQYF
CDR3 DNA: TGCGCCGCGGCGGGTCCCTCGGTCGGGGGGGCCTCCTACGAGCAGTACTTC

D gene: -
CDR3 length: 15
V gene: TRBV15
clone size: few
J gene: TRBJ1-5
CDR3 protein: CATSNRVDSNQPQHF
CDR3 DNA: TGTGCCACCAGCAACCGGGTAGATAGCAATCAGCCCCAGCATTTT

D gene: -
CDR3 length: 14
V gene: TRBV11-2
clone size: few
J gene: TRBJ2-2
CDR3 protein: CASSLGANTVELFF
CDR3 DNA: TGTGCCAGCAGCTTAGGAGCGAACACCGTTGAGCTGTTTTTT

D gene: -
CDR3 length: 11
V gene: TRBV20-1
clone size: medium-sized
J gene: TRBJ1-2
CDR3 protein: CSASGSYGYTF
CDR3 DNA: TGCAGTGCTAGCGGTAGCTATGGCTACACCTTC

D gene: TRBD1
CDR3 length: 14
V gene: TRBV6-5
clone size: medium-sized
J gene: TRBJ1-1
CDR3 protein: CASSYGQGWTEAFF
CDR3 DNA: TGTGCCAGCAGTTACGGACAGGGATGGACTGAAGCTTTCTTT

D gene: -
CDR3 length: 12
V gene: TRBV14
clone size: few
J gene: TRBJ1-1
CDR3 protein: CASRIQNTEAFF
CDR3 DNA: TGTGCCAGCCGAATACAGAACACTGAAGCTTTCTTT

D gene: -
CDR3 length: 13
V gene: TRBV6-1
clone size: few
J gene: TRBJ1-2
CDR3 protein: CASSEMGGDGYTF
CDR3 DNA: TGTGCCAGCAGTGAAATGGGTGGGGACGGCTACACCTTC

D gene: TRBD2
CDR3 length: 14
V gene: TRBV20-1
clone size: many
J gene: TRBJ2-4
CDR3 protein: CSARGEGFQNIQYF
CDR3 DNA: TGCAGTGCTAGAGGGGAGGGCTTCCAAAACATTCAGTACTTC

D gene: -
CDR3 length: 15
V gene: TRBV10-2
clone size: many
J gene: TRBJ1-5
CDR3 protein: CASSESGLSNQPQHF
CDR3 DNA: TGCGCCAGCAGTGAGTCGGGATTAAGCAATCAGCCCCAGCATTTT

D gene: TRBD2
CDR3 length: 13
V gene: TRBV15
clone size: many
J gene: TRBJ2-7
CDR3 protein: CATSREGGEQQYF
CDR3 DNA: TGTGCCACCAGCAGAGAGGGGGGGGAACAGCAGTACTTC

D gene: -
CDR3 length: 14
V gene: TRBV19
clone size: many
J gene: TRBJ2-5
CDR3 protein: CASSQNTGIETQYF
CDR3 DNA: TGTGCCAGTAGCCAGAATACCGGGATAGAGACCCAGTACTTC

D gene: -
CDR3 length: 18
V gene: TRBV5-6
clone size: many
J gene: TRBJ1-1
CDR3 protein: CASSSVLQGRVVRAEAFF
CDR3 DNA: TGTGCCAGCAGCTCAGTGCTACAGGGTAGGGTTGTGAGGGCTGAAGCTTTCTTT